This T cell receptor (beta chain) comes out of a study of CXCR3-negative and CXCR3-positive naive CD8 T cells. Germline V gene data show CDR1 as SQVTM and CDR2 as ANQGSEA. CDR3 length: 13 residues. Notes on this clonotype: Its target is unknown.

Points from the study as a whole: Comparison of naive CXCR3-negative and CXCR3-positive cells revealed similar TRBV-TRBJ usage, while memory cells differed. CXCR3-positive naive cells carried more hydrophobic TRB CDR3s than CXCR3-negative naive cells did.

All TRB cDNA libraries came from 5' RACE performed with UMI labels. TCRdb derives one entry per CDR3 protein from the 5' RACE reads, leaving out DNA. This sample's table reports fewer than 95,000 distinct CDR3 sequences. This chain links TRBV29-1 with TRBJ2-2. This clonotype originated in a human donor in good health. Some clones in this sample may be carry-over from other donors' samples. The sample consisted of naive CXCR3- CD8+ T cells from blood. As to subset: CD45RO-CCR7+CD27+CD95- naive CD8+ T cells lacking CXCR3 (TNR3-). Here the CDR3 reads CSVEDGTTGELFF.